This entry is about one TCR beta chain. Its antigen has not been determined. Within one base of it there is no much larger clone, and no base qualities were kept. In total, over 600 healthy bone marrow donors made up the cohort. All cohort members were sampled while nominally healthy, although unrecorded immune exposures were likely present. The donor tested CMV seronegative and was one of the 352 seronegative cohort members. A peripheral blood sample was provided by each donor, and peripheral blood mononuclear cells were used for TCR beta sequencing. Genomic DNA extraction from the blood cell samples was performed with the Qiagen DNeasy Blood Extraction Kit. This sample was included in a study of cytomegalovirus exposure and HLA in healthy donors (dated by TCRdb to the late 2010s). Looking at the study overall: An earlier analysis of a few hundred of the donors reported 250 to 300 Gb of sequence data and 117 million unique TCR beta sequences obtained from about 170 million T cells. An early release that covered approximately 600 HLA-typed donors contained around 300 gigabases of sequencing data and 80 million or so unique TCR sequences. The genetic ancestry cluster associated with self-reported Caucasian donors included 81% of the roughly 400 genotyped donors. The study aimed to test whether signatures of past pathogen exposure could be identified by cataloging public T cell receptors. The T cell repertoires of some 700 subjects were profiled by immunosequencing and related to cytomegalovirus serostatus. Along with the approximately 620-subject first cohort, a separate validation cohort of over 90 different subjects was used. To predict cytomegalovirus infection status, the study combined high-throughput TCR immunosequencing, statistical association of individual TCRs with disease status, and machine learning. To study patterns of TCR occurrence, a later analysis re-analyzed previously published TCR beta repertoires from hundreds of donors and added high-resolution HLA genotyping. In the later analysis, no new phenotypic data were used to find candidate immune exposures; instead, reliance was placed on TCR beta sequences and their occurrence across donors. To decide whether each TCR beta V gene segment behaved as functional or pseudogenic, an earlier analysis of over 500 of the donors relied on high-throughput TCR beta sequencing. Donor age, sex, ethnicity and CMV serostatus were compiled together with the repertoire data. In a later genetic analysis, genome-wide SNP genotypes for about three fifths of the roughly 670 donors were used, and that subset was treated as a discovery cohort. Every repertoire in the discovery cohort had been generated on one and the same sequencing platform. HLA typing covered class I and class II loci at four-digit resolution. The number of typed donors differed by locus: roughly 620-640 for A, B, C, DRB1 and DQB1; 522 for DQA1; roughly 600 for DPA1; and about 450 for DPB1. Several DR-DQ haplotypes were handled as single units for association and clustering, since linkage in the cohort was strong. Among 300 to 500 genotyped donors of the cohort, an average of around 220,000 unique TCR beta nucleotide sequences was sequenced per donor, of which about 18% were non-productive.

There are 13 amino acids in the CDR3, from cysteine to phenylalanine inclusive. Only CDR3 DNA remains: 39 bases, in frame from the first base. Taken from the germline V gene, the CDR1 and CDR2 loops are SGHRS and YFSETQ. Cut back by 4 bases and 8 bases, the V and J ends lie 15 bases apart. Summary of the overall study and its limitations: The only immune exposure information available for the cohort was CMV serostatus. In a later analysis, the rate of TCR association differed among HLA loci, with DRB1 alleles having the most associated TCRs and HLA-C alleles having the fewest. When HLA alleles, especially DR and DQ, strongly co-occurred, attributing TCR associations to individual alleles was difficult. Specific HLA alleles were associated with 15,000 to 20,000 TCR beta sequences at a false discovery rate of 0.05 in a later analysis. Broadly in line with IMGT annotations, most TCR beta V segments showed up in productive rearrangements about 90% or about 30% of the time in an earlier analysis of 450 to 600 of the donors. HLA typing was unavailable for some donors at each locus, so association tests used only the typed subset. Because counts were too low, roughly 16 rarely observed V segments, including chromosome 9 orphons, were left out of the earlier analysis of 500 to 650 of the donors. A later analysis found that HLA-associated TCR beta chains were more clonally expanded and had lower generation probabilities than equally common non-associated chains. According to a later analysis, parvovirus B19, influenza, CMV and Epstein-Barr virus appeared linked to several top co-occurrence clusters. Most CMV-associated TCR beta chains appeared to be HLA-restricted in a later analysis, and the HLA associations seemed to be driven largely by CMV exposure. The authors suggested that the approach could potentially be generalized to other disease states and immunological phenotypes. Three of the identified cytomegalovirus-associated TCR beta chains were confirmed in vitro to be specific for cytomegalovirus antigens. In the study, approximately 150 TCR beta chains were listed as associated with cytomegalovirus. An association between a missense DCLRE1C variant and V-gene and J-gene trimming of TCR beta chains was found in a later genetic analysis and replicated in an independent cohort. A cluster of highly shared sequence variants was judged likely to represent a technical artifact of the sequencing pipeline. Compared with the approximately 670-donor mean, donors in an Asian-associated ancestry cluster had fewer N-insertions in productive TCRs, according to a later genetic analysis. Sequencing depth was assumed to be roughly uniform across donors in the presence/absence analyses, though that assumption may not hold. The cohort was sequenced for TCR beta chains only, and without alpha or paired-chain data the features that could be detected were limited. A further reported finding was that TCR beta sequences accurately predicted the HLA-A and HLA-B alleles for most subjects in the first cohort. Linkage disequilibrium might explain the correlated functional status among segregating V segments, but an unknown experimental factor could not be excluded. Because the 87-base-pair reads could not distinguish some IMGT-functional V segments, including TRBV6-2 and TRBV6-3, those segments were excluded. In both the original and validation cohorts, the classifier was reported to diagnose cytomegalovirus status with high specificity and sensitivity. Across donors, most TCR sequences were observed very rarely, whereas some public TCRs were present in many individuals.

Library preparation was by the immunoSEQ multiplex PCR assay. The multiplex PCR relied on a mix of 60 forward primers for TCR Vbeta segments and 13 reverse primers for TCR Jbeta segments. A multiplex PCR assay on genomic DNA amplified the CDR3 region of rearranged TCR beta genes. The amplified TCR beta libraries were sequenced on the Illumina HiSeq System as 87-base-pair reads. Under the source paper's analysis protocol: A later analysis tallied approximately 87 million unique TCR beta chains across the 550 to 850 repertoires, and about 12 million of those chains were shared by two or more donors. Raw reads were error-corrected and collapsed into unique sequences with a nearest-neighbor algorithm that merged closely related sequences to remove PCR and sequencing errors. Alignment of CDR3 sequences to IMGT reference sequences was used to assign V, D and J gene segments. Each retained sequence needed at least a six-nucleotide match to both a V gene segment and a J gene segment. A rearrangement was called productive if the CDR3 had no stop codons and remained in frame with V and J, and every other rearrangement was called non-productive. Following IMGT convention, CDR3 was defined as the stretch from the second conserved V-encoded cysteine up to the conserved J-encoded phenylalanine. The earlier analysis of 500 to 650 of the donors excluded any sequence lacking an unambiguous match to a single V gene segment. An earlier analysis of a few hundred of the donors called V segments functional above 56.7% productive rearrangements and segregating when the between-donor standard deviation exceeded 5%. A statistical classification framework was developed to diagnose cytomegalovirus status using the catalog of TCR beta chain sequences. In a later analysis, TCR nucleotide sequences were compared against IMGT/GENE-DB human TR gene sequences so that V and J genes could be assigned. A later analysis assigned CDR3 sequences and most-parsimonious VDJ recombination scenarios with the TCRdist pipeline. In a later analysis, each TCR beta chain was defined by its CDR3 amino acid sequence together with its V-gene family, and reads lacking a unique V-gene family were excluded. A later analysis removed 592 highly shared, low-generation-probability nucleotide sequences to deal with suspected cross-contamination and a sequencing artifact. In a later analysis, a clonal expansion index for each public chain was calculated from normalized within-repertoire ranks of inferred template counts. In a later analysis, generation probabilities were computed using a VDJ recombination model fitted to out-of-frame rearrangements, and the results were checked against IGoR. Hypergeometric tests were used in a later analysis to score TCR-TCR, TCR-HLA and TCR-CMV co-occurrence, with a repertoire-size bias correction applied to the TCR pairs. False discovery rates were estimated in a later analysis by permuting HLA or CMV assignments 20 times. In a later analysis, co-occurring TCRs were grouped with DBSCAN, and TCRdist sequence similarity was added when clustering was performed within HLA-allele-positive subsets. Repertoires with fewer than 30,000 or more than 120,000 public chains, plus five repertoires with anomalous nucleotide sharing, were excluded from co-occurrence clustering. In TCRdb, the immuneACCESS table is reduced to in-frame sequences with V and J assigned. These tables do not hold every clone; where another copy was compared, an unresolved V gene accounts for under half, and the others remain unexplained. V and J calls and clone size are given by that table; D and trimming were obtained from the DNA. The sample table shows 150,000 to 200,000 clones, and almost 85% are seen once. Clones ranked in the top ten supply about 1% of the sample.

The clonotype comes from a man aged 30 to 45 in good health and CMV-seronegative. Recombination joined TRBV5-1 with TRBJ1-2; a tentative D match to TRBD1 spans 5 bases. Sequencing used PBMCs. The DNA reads TGCGCCAGCAGCGTGAGCAGGGTGGAAGGCTACACCTTC. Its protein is CASSVSRVEGYTF.